The rows below give T cell receptor beta chains drawn from one sample of a study of T cell responses to AZD1222 COVID-19 vaccine. Clones were read by immunoSEQ multiplex PCR, and TCRdb kept only the in-frame ones, dropping some. Counted here are roughly 100,000 clones, about 85% occurring once; the ten biggest clones make up less than 6%. The specimen was peripheral blood, collected on day 0 of AZD1222 vaccination. The receptors shown here come from an adult in good health. The CDR3 runs from the conserved cysteine through the conserved F or W.

>TRBJ2-7|TRBV3-1/TRBV3-2
CASRERGNSYEQYF
>TRBJ2-2|TRBV5-1
CASSFVLAGLTGELFF
>TRBJ2-1|TRBV7-6
CASSPRDRGPFSSYNEQFF
>TRBJ1-6|TRBV9
CASSGSPNSPLHF
>TRBJ2-7|TRBV5-6
CASSLGGVPHYEQYF
>TRBJ2-7|TRBV2
CASSGQGGPYEQYF
>TRBJ2-1|TRBV5-1
CASSLQASGTYNEQFF
>TRBJ2-2|TRBV9
CASSVSGLAASNTGELFF
>TRBJ2-7|TRBV10-3
CAISNDRDYEQYF
>TRBJ1-2|TRBV29-1
CSVESQGETNYGYTF
>TRBJ1-2|TRBV6-1
CASSESQGNYGYTF
>TRBJ2-1|TRBV7-9
CASSLAGGPLEQFF
>TRBJ1-2|TRBV28
CASSPPGVGGYTF
>TRBJ2-3|TRBV24-1
CATGAGVPDTQYF
>TRBJ1-2|TRBV25-1
CASSDGTAKGYTF
>TRBJ2-2|TRBV6-5
CASSNLVSTGELFF
>TRBJ1-3|TRBV14
CASSPYRLDSGNTIYF
>TRBJ2-7|TRBV14
CASSQASGSSYEQYF
>TRBJ1-5|TRBV6-2/TRBV6-3
CASSQWSNQPQHF
>TRBJ1-2|TRBV5-1
CASSTGQGEYGYTF
>TRBJ2-1|TRBV19
CASSINFWNEQFF
>TRBJ2-5|TRBV5-1
CASSLGASPVQTQYF
>TRBJ2-5|TRBV6-5
CASRPGTEGQETQYF
>TRBJ1-1|TRBV11-2
CASSFVPGRSHTEAFF
>TRBJ1-1|TRBV2
CASTNAEGYAEAFF
>TRBJ1-5|TRBV19
CASSVGRLNDQPQHF
>TRBJ2-3|TRBV3-1/TRBV3-2
CASSQAASGRATDTQYF
>TRBJ2-3|TRBV7-2
CASSWMTGGADTQYF
>TRBJ1-5|TRBV19
CASSITGDTSNQPQHF
>TRBJ1-2|TRBV7-3
CASSLDRVDDGYTF
>TRBJ1-1|TRBV29-1
CSVVQGRGTEAFF
>TRBJ1-4|TRBV28
CASSLGGQGLSPLFF
>TRBJ1-2|TRBV9
CASSVGRPGDGYTF
>TRBJ1-1|TRBV28
CASSHPAPVGNTEAFF
>TRBJ1-3|TRBV5-1
CASSLASYGNTIYF
>TRBJ2-1|TRBV19
CASSIGTSSNEQFF
>TRBJ1-4|TRBV30
CAWDDTPTNEKLFF
>TRBJ2-3|TRBV7-2
CASSLVGLPDTQYF
>TRBJ2-5|TRBV6-2/TRBV6-3
CASSDRGKTQYF
>TRBJ1-2|TRBV4-3
CASSQALQGGGYTF
>TRBJ2-1|TRBV5-1
CASSLGPRESYNEQFF
>TRBJ1-2|TRBV7-2
CASSEDPMGGYTF
>TRBJ2-7|TRBV28
CASSPPRGRNYEQYF
>TRBJ1-6|TRBV4-3
CASSQLTGPNSPLHF
>TRBJ1-1|TRBV29-1
CSVFDRANTEAFF
>TRBJ2-1|TRBV5-1
CASSLGGLAGYNEQFF
>TRBJ1-1|TRBV25-1
CASSPYRGSHTEAFF
>TRBJ2-2|TRBV9
CASSGQGRYTGELFF
>TRBJ1-1|TRBV19
CASRQGARVSEAFF
>TRBJ2-1|TRBV30
CAWSVVRGHEQFF
>TRBJ2-2|TRBV11-3
CASSFGPLTGELFF
>TRBJ1-1|TRBV29-1
CSFRDTNTEAFF
>TRBJ2-3|TRBV6-1
CASSEALRWRDSTDTQYF